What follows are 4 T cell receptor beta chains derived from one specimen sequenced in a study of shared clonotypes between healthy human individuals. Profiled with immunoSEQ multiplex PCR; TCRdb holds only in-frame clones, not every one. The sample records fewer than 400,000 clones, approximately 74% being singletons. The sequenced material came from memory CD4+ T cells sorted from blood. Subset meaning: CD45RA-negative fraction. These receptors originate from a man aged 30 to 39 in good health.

The DNA for the CDR3 is TGTGCCAGCAGCTTAAGAATAGCGGGAGCAGCCTTCTACGAGCAGTACTTC. This gives the protein CASSLRIAGAAFYEQYF. V usage is TRBV11-2 and J usage is TRBJ2-7, with 9 bases fitting TRBD2. Germline loops: CDR1 SGHAT, CDR2 FQNNGV. The length of the CDR3 is 17 residues. Trimming took 2 bases from V and 3 from J; bases not matched to a gene: 11.

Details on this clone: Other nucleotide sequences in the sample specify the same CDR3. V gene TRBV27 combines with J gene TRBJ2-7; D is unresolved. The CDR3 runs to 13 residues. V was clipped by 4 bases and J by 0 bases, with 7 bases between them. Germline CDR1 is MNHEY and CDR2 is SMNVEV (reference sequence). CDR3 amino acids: CASSSGDSYEQYF. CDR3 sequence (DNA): TGTGCCAGCAGTTCAGGAGACTCCTACGAGCAGTACTTC.

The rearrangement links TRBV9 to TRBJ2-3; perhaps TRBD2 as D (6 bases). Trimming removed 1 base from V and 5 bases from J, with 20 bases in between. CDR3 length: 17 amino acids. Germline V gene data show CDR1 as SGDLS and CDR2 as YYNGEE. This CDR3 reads CASSVSVGGGDQDTQYF. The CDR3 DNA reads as TGTGCCAGCAGCGTATCGGTCGGGGGAGGAGATCAAGATACGCAGTATTTT.

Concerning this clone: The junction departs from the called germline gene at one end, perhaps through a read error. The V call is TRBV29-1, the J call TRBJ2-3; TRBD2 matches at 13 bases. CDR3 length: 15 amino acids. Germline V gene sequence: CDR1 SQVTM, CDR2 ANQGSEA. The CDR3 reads CSVEGLAGVDDTQYF. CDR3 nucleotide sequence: TGCAGCGTGGAAGGACTAGCGGGAGTAGATGATACGCAGTATTTT.